This record concerns one T cell receptor beta chain sequence. This sample was included in a study of somatic mutations in cytotoxic T cells in rheumatoid arthritis. Here immunoSEQ multiplex PCR was the method, and the copy in TCRdb shows in-frame clones only, minus some. The data contain roughly 19,000 clones, more than 70% of them singletons. Looked up from germline, CDR1 is SGHTS and CDR2 is YDEGEE. The V and J ends lost 2 bases and 4 bases, in that order; junction bases with no gene match: 5. The CDR3 runs to 15 residues. This receptor was taken from a woman aged 45-65 years in good health. The V call is TRBV5-8, the J call TRBJ1-5; TRBD1 matches 8 bases. The specimen sequenced was CD8+ T cells sorted from blood. The CDR3 DNA sequence: TGTGCCAGCAGCTTTGGACAGGGATCAAATCAGCCCCAGCATTTT. Translating it yields CASSFGQGSNQPQHF.